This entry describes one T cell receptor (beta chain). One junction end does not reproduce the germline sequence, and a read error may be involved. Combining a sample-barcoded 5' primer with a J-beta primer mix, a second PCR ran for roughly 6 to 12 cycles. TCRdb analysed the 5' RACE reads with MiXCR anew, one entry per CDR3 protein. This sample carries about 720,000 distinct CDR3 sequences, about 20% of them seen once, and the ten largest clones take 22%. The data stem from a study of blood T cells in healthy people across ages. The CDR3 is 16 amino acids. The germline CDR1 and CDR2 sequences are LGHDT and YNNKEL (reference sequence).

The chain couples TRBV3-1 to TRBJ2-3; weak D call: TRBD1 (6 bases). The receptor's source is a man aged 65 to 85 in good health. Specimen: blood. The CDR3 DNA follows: TGCGCCAGCAGCCTCATCGGACAGAGCAAAACAGATGCGCAGTATTTT. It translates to CASSLIGQSKTDAQYF.